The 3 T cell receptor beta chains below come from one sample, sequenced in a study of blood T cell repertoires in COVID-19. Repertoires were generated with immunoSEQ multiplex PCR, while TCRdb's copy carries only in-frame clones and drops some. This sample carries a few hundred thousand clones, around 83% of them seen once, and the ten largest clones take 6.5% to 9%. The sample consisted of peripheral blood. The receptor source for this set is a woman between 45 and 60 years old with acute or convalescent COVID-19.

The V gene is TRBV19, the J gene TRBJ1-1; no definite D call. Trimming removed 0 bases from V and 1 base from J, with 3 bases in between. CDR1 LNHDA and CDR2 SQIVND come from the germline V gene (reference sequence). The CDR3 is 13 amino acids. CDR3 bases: TGTGCCAGTAGTATAGATCGGAACACTGAAGCTTTCTTT. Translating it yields CASSIDRNTEAFF.

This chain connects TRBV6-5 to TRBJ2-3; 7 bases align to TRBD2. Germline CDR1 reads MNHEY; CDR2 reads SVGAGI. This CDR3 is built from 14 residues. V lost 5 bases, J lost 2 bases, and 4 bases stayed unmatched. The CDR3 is CASSTGLSTDTQYF. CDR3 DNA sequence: TGTGCCAGCAGTACGGGACTATCCACAGATACGCAGTATTTT.

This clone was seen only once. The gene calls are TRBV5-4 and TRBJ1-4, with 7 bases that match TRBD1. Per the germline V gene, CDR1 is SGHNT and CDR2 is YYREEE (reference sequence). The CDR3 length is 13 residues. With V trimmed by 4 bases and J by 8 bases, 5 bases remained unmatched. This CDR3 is CASSLQGYEKLFF. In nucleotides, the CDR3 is TGTGCCAGCAGCCTACAGGGGTACGAAAAACTGTTTTTT. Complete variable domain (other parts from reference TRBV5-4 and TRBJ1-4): ETGVTQSPTHLIKTRGQQVTLRCSSQSGHNTVSWYQQALGQGPQFIFQYYREEENGRGNFPPRFSGLQFPNYSSELNVNALELDDSALYLCASSLQGYEKLFFGSGTQLSVL.